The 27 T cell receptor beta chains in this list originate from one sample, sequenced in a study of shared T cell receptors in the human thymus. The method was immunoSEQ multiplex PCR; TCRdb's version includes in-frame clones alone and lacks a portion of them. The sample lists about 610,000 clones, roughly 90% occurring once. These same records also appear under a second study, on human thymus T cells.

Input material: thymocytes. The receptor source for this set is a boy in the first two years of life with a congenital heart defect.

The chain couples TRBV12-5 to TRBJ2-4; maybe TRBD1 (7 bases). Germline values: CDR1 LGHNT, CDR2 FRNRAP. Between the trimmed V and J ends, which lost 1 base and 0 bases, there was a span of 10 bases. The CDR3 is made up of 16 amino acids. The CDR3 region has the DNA TGTGCTAGTGGTTTGGACAGGGGACTAGCCAAAAACATTCAGTACTTC. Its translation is CASGLDRGLAKNIQYF.

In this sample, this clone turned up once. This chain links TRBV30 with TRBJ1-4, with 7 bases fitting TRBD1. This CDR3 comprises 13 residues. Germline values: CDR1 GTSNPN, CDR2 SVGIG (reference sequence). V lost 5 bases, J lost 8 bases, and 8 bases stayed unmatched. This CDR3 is CAWALAGGEKLFF. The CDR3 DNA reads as TGTGCCTGGGCGCTGGCAGGGGGAGAAAAACTGTTTTTT.

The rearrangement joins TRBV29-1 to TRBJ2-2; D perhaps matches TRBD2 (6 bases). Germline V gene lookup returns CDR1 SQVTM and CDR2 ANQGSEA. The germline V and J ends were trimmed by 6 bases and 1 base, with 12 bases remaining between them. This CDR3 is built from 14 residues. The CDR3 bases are TGCAGCGTCGGCTTTAGCGGGAACACCGGGGAGCTGTTTTTT. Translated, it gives CSVGFSGNTGELFF.

CDR3 nucleotides: TGTGCCAGCAGTTTCGGCAATCAGCCCCAGCATTTT. It translates to CASSFGNQPQHF. The gene calls are TRBV28 and TRBJ1-5; D gene uncertain. The germline V gene encodes CDR1 MDHEN and CDR2 SYDVKM. Trimming cost V 3 bases and J 2 bases, with 2 bases left between them. The CDR3 extends over 12 amino acids.

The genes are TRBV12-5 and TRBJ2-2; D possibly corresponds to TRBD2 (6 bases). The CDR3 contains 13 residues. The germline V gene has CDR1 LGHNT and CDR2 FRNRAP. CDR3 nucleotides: TGTGCCCTTGGACGGGGGTACACCGGGGAGCTGTTTTTT. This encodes CALGRGYTGELFF. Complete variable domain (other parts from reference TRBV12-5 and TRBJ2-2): DARVTQTPRHKVTEMGQEVTMRCQPILGHNTVFWYRQTMMQGLELLAYFRNRAPLDDSGMPKDRFSAEMPDATLATLKIQPSEPRDSAVYFCALGRGYTGELFFGEGSRLTVL.

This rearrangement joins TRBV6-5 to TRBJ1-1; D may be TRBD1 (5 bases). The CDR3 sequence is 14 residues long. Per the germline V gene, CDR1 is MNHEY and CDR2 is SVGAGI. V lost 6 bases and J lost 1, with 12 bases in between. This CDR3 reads CASRLGQANTEAFF. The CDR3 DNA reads TGTGCCAGCAGGCTCGGACAAGCGAACACTGAAGCTTTCTTT.

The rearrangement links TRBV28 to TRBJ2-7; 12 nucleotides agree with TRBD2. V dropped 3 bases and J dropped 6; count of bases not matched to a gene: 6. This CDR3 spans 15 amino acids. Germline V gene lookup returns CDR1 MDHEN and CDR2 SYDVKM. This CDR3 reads CASSLTSGSLGEQYF. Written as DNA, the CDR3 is TGTGCCAGCAGTTTGACTAGCGGGAGTCTCGGCGAGCAGTACTTC. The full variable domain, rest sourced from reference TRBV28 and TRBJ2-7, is DVKVTQSSRYLVKRTGEKVFLECVQDMDHENMFWYRQDPGLGLRLIYFSYDVKMKEKGDIPEGYSVSREKKERFSLILESASTNQTSMYLCASSLTSGSLGEQYFGPGTRLTVT.

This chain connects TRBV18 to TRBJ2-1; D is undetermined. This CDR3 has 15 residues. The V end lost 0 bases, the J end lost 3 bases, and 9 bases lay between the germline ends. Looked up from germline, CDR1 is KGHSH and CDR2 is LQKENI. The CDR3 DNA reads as TGTGCCAGCTCACCACCGGGCACCTACTACAATGAGCAGTTCTTC. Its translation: CASSPPGTYYNEQFF.

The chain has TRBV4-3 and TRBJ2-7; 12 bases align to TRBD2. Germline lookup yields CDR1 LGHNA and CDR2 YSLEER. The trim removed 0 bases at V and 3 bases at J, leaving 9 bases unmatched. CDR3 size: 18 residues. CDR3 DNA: TGCGCCAGCAGCCAAGAAGCGTTGACTAGCGGGAGTATCTACGAGCAGTACTTC. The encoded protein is CASSQEALTSGSIYEQYF.

The CDR3 sequence: CASLGQLNQPQHF. The CDR3 DNA reads TGTGCCAGCCTTGGACAGTTAAATCAGCCCCAGCATTTT. The chain employs TRBV7-2 and TRBJ1-5; D is possibly TRBD1 (6 bases). CDR3 length equals 13 residues. Trimming took off 8 bases at V and 4 bases at J, with 12 bases between the two ends. Germline CDR1 SGHTA, CDR2 FQGNSA.

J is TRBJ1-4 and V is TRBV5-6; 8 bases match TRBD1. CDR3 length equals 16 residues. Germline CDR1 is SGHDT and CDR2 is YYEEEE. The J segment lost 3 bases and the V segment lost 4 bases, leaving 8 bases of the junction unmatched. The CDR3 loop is CASSGQGVSANEKLFF. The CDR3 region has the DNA TGTGCCAGCAGCGGACAGGGTGTATCGGCTAATGAAAAACTGTTTTTT.

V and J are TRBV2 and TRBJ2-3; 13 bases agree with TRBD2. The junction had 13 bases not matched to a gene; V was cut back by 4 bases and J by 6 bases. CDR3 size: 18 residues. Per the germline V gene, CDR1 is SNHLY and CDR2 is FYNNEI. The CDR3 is CASSGAGTSGTPPDTQYF. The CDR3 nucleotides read TGTGCCAGCAGTGGAGCCGGGACTAGCGGGACCCCCCCGGATACGCAGTATTTT.

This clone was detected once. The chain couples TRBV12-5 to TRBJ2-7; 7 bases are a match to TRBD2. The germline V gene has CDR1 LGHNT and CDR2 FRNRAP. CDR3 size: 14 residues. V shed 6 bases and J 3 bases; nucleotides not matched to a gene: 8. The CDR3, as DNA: TGTGCTAGTGGCCCCCCCGGGGGGTACTACGAGCAGTACTTC. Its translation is CASGPPGGYYEQYF. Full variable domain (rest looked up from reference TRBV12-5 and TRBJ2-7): DARVTQTPRHKVTEMGQEVTMRCQPILGHNTVFWYRQTMMQGLELLAYFRNRAPLDDSGMPKDRFSAEMPDATLATLKIQPSEPRDSAVYFCASGPPGGYYEQYFGPGTRLTVT.

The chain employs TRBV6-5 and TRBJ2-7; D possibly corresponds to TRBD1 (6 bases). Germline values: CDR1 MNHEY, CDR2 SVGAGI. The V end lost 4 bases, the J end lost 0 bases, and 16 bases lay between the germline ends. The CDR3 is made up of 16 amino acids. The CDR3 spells CASSSITGPSSYEQYF. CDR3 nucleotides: TGTGCCAGCAGTTCGATTACAGGGCCCAGCTCCTACGAGCAGTACTTC.

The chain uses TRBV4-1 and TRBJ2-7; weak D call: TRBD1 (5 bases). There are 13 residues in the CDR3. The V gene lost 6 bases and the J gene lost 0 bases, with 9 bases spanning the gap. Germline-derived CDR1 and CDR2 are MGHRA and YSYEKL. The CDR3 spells CASRSTDSYEQYF. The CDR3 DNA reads TGCGCCAGCAGGTCGACAGACTCCTACGAGCAGTACTTC.

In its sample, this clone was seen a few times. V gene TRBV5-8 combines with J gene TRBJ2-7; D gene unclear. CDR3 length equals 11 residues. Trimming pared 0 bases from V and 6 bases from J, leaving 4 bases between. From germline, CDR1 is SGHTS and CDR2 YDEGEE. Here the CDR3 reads CASSLELEQYF. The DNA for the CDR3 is TGTGCCAGCAGCTTGGAACTCGAGCAGTACTTC.

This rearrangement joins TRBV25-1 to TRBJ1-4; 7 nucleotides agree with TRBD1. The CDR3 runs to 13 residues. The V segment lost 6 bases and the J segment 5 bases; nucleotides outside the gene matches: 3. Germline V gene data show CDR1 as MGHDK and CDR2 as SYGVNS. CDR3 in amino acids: CASSLQGNEKLFF. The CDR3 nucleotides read TGTGCCAGCAGCCTACAGGGGAATGAAAAACTGTTTTTT.

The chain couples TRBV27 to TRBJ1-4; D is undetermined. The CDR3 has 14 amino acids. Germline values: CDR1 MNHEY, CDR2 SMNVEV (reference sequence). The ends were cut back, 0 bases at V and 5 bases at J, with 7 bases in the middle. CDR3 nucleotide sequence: TGTGCCAGCAGTTTATCGCGGGAGAATGAAAAACTGTTTTTT. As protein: CASSLSRENEKLFF.

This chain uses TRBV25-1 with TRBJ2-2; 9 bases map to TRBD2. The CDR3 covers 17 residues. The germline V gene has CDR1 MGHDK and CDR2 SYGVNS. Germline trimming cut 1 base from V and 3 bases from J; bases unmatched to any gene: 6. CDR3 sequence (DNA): TGTGCCAGCAGTGAATGGGGGACTAGCCTATACACCGGGGAGCTGTTTTTT. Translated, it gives CASSEWGTSLYTGELFF.

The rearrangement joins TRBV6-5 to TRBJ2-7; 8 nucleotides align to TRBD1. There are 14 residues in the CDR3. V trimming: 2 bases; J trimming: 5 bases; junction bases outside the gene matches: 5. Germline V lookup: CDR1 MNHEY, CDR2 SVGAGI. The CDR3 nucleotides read TGTGCCAGCAGTTACCCGAGCAGGGGGCACGAGCAGTACTTC. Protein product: CASSYPSRGHEQYF.

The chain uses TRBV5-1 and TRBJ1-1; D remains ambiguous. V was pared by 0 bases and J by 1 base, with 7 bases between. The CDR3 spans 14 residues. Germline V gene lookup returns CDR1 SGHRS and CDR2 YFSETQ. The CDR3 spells CASSLEAPNTEAFF. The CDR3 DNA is TGCGCCAGCAGCTTGGAAGCCCCGAACACTGAAGCTTTCTTT.

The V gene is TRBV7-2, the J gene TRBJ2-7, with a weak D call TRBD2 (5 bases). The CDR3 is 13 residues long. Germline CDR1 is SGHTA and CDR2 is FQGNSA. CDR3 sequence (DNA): TGTGCTCTAAACGGAGGTTTCTCCTACGAGCAGTACTTC. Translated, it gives CALNGGFSYEQYF.

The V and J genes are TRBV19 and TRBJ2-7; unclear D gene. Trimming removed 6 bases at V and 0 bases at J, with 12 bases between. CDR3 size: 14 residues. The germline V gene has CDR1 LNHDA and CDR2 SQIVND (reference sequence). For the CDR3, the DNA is TGTGCCAGTAGCAACCCTCCGGGCTCCTACGAGCAGTACTTC. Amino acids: CASSNPPGSYEQYF.

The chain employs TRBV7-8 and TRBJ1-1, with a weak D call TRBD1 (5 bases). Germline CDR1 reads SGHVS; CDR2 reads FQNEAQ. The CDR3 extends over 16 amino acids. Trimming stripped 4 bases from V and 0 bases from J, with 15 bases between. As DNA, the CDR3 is TGTGCCAGCAGCTCTAAGGGGAACAGGCTGAACACTGAAGCTTTCTTT. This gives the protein CASSSKGNRLNTEAFF.

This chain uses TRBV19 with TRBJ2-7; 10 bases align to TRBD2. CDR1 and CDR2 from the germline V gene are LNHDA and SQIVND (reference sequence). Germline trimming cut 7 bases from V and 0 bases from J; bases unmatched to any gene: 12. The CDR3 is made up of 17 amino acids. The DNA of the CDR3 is TGTGCCAGTAAGAGGGCGTCTAGCGGGAGTGCCTCCTACGAGCAGTACTTC. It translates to CASKRASSGSASYEQYF. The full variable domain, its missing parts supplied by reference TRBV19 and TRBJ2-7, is DGGITQSPKYLFRKEGQNVTLSCEQNLNHDAMYWYRQDPGQGLRLIYYSQIVNDFQKGDIAEGYSVSREKKESFPLTVTSAQKNPTAFYLCASKRASSGSASYEQYFGPGTRLTVT.

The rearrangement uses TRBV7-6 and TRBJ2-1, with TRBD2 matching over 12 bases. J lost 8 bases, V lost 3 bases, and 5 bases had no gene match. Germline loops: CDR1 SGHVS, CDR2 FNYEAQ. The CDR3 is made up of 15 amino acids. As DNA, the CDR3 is TGTGCCAGCAGCTTGACTAGCGGGAGTGGGTATGAGCAGTTCTTC. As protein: CASSLTSGSGYEQFF.

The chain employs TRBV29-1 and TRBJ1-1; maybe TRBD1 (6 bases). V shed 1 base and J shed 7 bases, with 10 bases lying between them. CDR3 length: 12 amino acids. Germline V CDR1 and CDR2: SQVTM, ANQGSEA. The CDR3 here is CSVEAGTSEAFF. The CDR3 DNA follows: TGCAGCGTTGAAGCAGGGACAAGTGAAGCTTTCTTT.